The sample holds many counts of the clone carrying this T cell receptor (beta chain). No antigen is known for it. These data originate in a study of T-cell reconstitution after alpha-beta-depleted transplantation in children. Study results and limitations: Reportedly, roughly two months post-transplant, alpha-beta T cells arose from several hundred expanded graft clones. T-cell counts and diversity were attributed mostly to newly produced T cells one year after transplant. Surviving recipient cells, namely T cells and thymic progenitors, were the source of high day-60 TCRbeta diversity in some patients.

Unique molecular identifiers were used in preparing the TCRbeta library. MiXCR, applied by TCRdb to the PCR reads, yields one record per CDR3 protein. The table records around 700,000 distinct CDR3 sequences, roughly 13% of them present only once. V was trimmed by 1 base and J by 4 bases, leaving 8 bases between them. CDR1 SQVTM and CDR2 ANQGSEA come from the germline V gene. The CDR3 is 13 amino acids. The chain combines TRBV29-1 with TRBJ2-1, with D unclear. This TCR was sampled from a girl aged 2-10 years with congenital amegakaryocytic thrombocytopenia, due to receive a stem cell transplant. The sample consisted of PBMCs, taken before TCRalphabeta/CD19-depleted stem cell transplant. The CDR3 DNA is TGCAGCGTTGAAGGACACCTATACAATGAGCAGTTCTTC. Its translation is CSVEGHLYNEQFF.